Below are 32 T cell receptor beta chains sequenced from a single sample in a study of technical replicates of blood from a handful of donors. Profiling relied on immunoSEQ multiplex PCR, and the TCRdb table lists in-frame clones only, not all of them. The sample consists of about 70,000 clones, approximately 94% of them appearing once. The sequencing input was T cells isolated from PBMCs. The receptors were sampled from a human donor in good health.

The V and J genes are TRBV27 and TRBJ1-4, with no clear D. Germline CDR1 MNHEY, CDR2 SMNVEV (reference sequence). With 5 bases removed from V and 12 bases from J, the gap between germline ends came to 10 bases. The CDR3 runs to 11 residues. CDR3 sequence (DNA): TGTGCCAGCAGTCGACTGATTGAACTGTTTTTT. Its translation is CASSRLIELFF.

J is TRBJ2-7 and V is TRBV30; no definite D call. CDR1 is GTSNPN and CDR2 is SVGIG in the germline V gene (reference sequence). The CDR3 is 13 residues long. The germline V and J ends were trimmed by 4 bases and 1 base, with 11 bases remaining between them. The CDR3 sequence: CAWNSGPSYEQYF. Written as DNA, the CDR3 is TGTGCCTGGAACTCAGGCCCATCCTACGAGCAGTACTTC.

The chain is built from TRBV19 and TRBJ2-2, with 11 bases aligning to TRBD2. The CDR3 has 14 residues. Germline lookup yields CDR1 LNHDA and CDR2 SQIVND (reference sequence). The J segment lost 8 bases and the V segment lost 7 bases, leaving 6 bases of the junction unmatched. The CDR3 region is CASTLAGGLGELFF. The DNA for the CDR3 is TGTGCCAGTACTCTAGCGGGAGGTTTGGGGGAGCTGTTTTTT.

This chain uses TRBV19 with TRBJ2-2, with D possibly being TRBD1 (6 bases). Germline assignment: CDR1 LNHDA and CDR2 SQIVND (reference sequence). V was shortened by 6 bases and J by 6 bases, with 14 bases between the two germline ends. CDR3 length: 14 residues. The CDR3 region is CASRFKQGSGELFF. CDR3 DNA sequence: TGTGCCAGTAGGTTTAAACAGGGATCCGGGGAGCTGTTTTTT.

The chain carries TRBV12-5 and TRBJ2-7; TRBD2 might be the D (5 bases). CDR3 size: 12 residues. The ends were cut back, 6 bases at V and 3 bases at J, with 9 bases in the middle. Germline V gene sequence: CDR1 LGHNT, CDR2 FRNRAP. The CDR3 loop is CASGDSSYEQYF. DNA for the CDR3: TGTGCTAGTGGGGACTCCAGCTACGAGCAGTACTTC.

The rearrangement links TRBV6-5 to TRBJ2-3; D is unclear. There are 12 residues in the CDR3. V gave up 5 bases and J gave up 2 bases, with 5 bases separating them. Germline V gives CDR1 MNHEY, CDR2 SVGAGI. The CDR3 is CASSQNTDTQYF. Here the CDR3 DNA reads TGTGCCAGCAGTCAAAACACAGATACGCAGTATTTT.

The rearrangement links TRBV28 to TRBJ1-2, with D tentatively TRBD1 (5 bases). This CDR3 is 14 amino acids long. Germline V gene lookup returns CDR1 MDHEN and CDR2 SYDVKM. With 2 bases removed from V and 4 bases from J, the gap between germline ends came to 11 bases. The CDR3 sequence: CASSLQGPRYGYTF. The CDR3 DNA is TGTGCCAGCAGTTTACAGGGTCCCCGCTATGGCTACACCTTC.

The V call is TRBV20-1, the J call TRBJ1-2; tentative D call: TRBD1 (5 bases). Germline V gene data show CDR1 as DFQATT and CDR2 as SNEGSKA (reference sequence). The CDR3 has 11 residues. CDR3 protein: CRGRLNYGYTF. In DNA, the CDR3 is TGCAGGGGGCGACTGAACTATGGCTACACCTTC.

The genes are TRBV6-1 and TRBJ2-5, with TRBD1 matching over 8 bases. Looked up from germline, CDR1 is MNHNS and CDR2 is SASEGT. Trimming removed 0 bases from V and 9 bases from J; junction bases left unmatched: 9. This CDR3 region has 15 residues. This chain's CDR3 is CASSEARQGLVAQYF. The DNA for the CDR3 is TGTGCCAGCAGTGAAGCGCGACAGGGGCTTGTTGCCCAGTACTTC.

This clone came up once. The chain joins TRBV15 to TRBJ2-5; D remains unclear. The V gene lost 5 bases and the J gene lost 6 bases, with 7 bases spanning the gap. From germline, CDR1 is LNHNV and CDR2 YYDKDF (reference sequence). The CDR3 has 11 amino acids. The CDR3, as DNA: TGTGCCACCAGCGAGAAGAAGACCCAGTACTTC. Protein: CATSEKKTQYF. The full variable domain, in which reference TRBV15 and TRBJ2-5 provide the parts outside the CDR3, is DAMVIQNPRYQVTQFGKPVTLSCSQTLNHNVMYWYQQKSSQAPKLLFHYYDKDFNNEADTPDNFQSRRPNTSFCFLDIRSPGLGDTAMYLCATSEKKTQYFGPGTRLLVL.

V gene TRBV4-1 combines with J gene TRBJ2-1; 13 nucleotides align to TRBD2. Germline values: CDR1 MGHRA, CDR2 YSYEKL. Trimming removed 5 bases from V and 7 bases from J; junction bases left unmatched: 11. The CDR3 consists of 17 residues. CDR3 loop: CASSFFLGLAGLNEQFF. CDR3 nucleotide sequence: TGCGCCAGCAGCTTTTTCTTGGGACTAGCGGGATTAAATGAGCAGTTCTTC.

This clone was recorded only once. This rearrangement joins TRBV25-1 to TRBJ2-2; 13 bases line up with TRBD2. V dropped 6 bases and J dropped 5; count of bases not matched to a gene: 3. This CDR3 spans 15 amino acids. Germline V gene sequence: CDR1 MGHDK, CDR2 SYGVNS. For the CDR3, the DNA is TGTGCCAGCAGGCAGACTAGCGGGAGGACCGGGGAGCTGTTTTTT. Amino acid sequence: CASRQTSGRTGELFF. Full variable domain (missing parts from reference TRBV25-1 and TRBJ2-2): EADIYQTPRYLVIGTGKKITLECSQTMGHDKMYWYQQDPGMELHLIHYSYGVNSTEKGDLSSESTVSRIRTEHFPLTLESARPSHTSQYLCASRQTSGRTGELFFGEGSRLTVL.

CDR3 region: CATKISPGSNQPQHF. CDR3 DNA sequence: TGTGCCACCAAGATCTCTCCGGGGAGCAATCAGCCCCAGCATTTT. The chain employs TRBV19 and TRBJ1-5; the D is unclear. V lost 10 bases and J 1 base, leaving 17 bases between the germline ends. The CDR3 length is 15 residues. Germline lookup yields CDR1 LNHDA and CDR2 SQIVND (reference sequence). The full variable domain, in which reference TRBV19 and TRBJ1-5 provide the parts outside the CDR3, is DGGITQSPKYLFRKEGQNVTLSCEQNLNHDAMYWYRQDPGQGLRLIYYSQIVNDFQKGDIAEGYSVSREKKESFPLTVTSAQKNPTAFYLCATKISPGSNQPQHFGDGTRLSIL.

This chain joins TRBV6-5 and TRBJ2-2; D unresolved. V lost 2 bases to trimming and J lost 6 bases, with 7 bases between them. The germline V gene encodes CDR1 MNHEY and CDR2 SVGAGI. The CDR3 is made up of 13 amino acids. The CDR3 bases are TGTGCCAGCAGTTACGTACGAGCCGGGGAGCTGTTTTTT. This gives the protein CASSYVRAGELFF.

V and J are TRBV2 and TRBJ1-1; weak D call: TRBD1 (5 bases). The germline gives CDR1 SNHLY, CDR2 FYNNEI. This CDR3 is built from 12 residues. The V gene lost 4 bases and the J gene lost 10 bases, with 13 bases spanning the gap. CDR3 region: CASSARALRAFF. DNA for the CDR3: TGTGCCAGCAGTGCCAGGGCCCTCAGAGCTTTCTTT.

CDR3 in DNA: TGTGCCAGCAGTGAATGGCTAGGATCGGAGGCGCAGTTCTTC. This encodes CASSEWLGSEAQFF. The chain carries TRBV25-1 and TRBJ2-1; D perhaps matches TRBD2 (5 bases). Trimming shortened V by 1 base and J by 12 bases, and 16 bases separated the two germline ends. Looked up from germline, CDR1 is MGHDK and CDR2 is SYGVNS. This CDR3 is built from 14 residues.

In its sample, this clone was seen once. The chain uses TRBV11-3 and TRBJ1-5; weak D call: TRBD1 (6 bases). CDR3 length: 14 amino acids. Germline-derived CDR1 and CDR2 are SGHNT and YENEEA. V was pared by 2 bases and J by 6 bases, with 11 bases between. CDR3 in DNA: TGTGCCAGCAGCTTACTACAGGGTGCTCAGCCCCAGCATTTT. This encodes CASSLLQGAQPQHF.

The chain employs TRBV4-3 and TRBJ2-3; TRBD2 matches 7 bases. This CDR3 is built from 16 residues. Germline V lookup: CDR1 LGHNA, CDR2 YSLEER. Unmatched junction bases numbered 6, after V lost 0 bases and J lost 3 bases. This CDR3 reads CASSQDLAGYTDTQYF. The CDR3 bases are TGCGCCAGCAGCCAAGATTTAGCGGGCTATACAGATACGCAGTATTTT.

The J gene is TRBJ2-7, the V gene TRBV27; TRBD1 agrees at 7 bases. CDR3 length equals 14 residues. V shed 4 bases and J 2 bases; nucleotides not matched to a gene: 5. The germline gives CDR1 MNHEY, CDR2 SMNVEV (reference sequence). CDR3 protein: CASSYRGQTYEQYF. CDR3 bases: TGTGCCAGCAGTTACAGGGGACAGACCTACGAGCAGTACTTC.

This clone appeared a few times. The chain has TRBV30 and TRBJ1-1, with 8 bases matching TRBD1. This CDR3 comprises 14 residues. Trimming took 0 bases from V and 3 from J; bases not matched to a gene: 3. Per germline, CDR1 GTSNPN and CDR2 SVGIG (reference sequence). This chain's CDR3 is CAWSVGTGHTEAFF. CDR3 DNA sequence: TGTGCCTGGAGTGTGGGGACAGGCCACACTGAAGCTTTCTTT.

This clone appeared a few times. The same CDR3 is also encoded by other DNA sequences in this sample. The chain uses TRBV7-2 and TRBJ2-5; D is unclear. V was cut by 3 bases and J by 5 bases, with 4 bases left in between. CDR1 is SGHTA and CDR2 is FQGNSA in the germline V gene. The CDR3 length is 11 residues. The CDR3 loop reads CASSFSETQYF. Written as DNA, the CDR3 is TGTGCCAGCAGCTTCAGTGAGACCCAGTACTTC. The full variable domain, with the rest looked up from reference TRBV7-2 and TRBJ2-5, is GAGVSQSPSNKVTEKGKDVELRCDPISGHTALYWYRQSLGQGLEFLIYFQGNSAPDKSGLPSDRFSAERTGGSVSTLTIQRTQQEDSAVYLCASSFSETQYFGPGTRLLVL.

V and J are TRBV6-5 and TRBJ2-1; TRBD2 matches 7 bases. CDR3 length: 14 residues. V lost 5 bases and J lost 6; bases outside the gene matches: 7. Germline assignment: CDR1 MNHEY and CDR2 SVGAGI. The CDR3 DNA is TGTGCCAGCAGTACCCCCGGACTAGTCAATGAGCAGTTCTTC. Protein: CASSTPGLVNEQFF.

The V call is TRBV19, the J call TRBJ2-5, with a possible D match to TRBD2 (5 bases). The CDR3 is made up of 15 amino acids. From germline, CDR1 is LNHDA and CDR2 SQIVND (reference sequence). V lost 5 bases to trimming and J lost 5 bases, with 18 bases between them. CDR3: CASSPPSGNVETQYF. The CDR3 region has the DNA TGTGCCAGTAGTCCGCCATCCGGGAACGTGGAGACCCAGTACTTC.

The chain couples TRBV5-1 to TRBJ1-5; 8 bases fit TRBD1. Per the germline V gene, CDR1 is SGHRS and CDR2 is YFSETQ. The CDR3 length is 15 residues. J gave up 4 bases and V 5 bases, and 8 bases lay outside the gene matches. The CDR3 loop is CASRFGTGENQPQHF. The CDR3 bases are TGCGCCAGCAGATTTGGGACAGGCGAGAATCAGCCCCAGCATTTT.

The chain recombines TRBV5-1 with TRBJ2-7; TRBD2 matches 8 bases. The CDR3 covers 16 residues. The V and J ends lost 2 bases and 5 bases, in that order; junction bases with no gene match: 12. Germline V lookup: CDR1 SGHRS, CDR2 YFSETQ. CDR3 loop: CASSFSLAGGGDEQYF. CDR3 DNA sequence: TGCGCCAGCAGCTTCTCCTTGGCGGGAGGTGGCGACGAGCAGTACTTC.

V usage is TRBV6-5 and J usage is TRBJ2-5; D is perhaps TRBD2 (6 bases). Trimming took 2 bases from V and 1 from J, leaving 8 bases between them. The germline V gene encodes CDR1 MNHEY and CDR2 SVGAGI. The length of the CDR3 is 14 residues. CDR3 sequence reads: CASSYPGLQETQYF. DNA of the CDR3: TGTGCCAGCAGTTACCCGGGACTCCAAGAGACCCAGTACTTC.

The V call is TRBV6-6, the J call TRBJ2-1; possibly TRBD2 for D (6 bases). The V gene's germline CDR1 is MNHNY and CDR2 SVGAGI (reference sequence). The CDR3 sequence is 13 residues long. V lost 2 bases, J lost 9 bases, and 11 bases lay in between. CDR3 nucleotide sequence: TGTGCCAGCAGTTACGGGATTAGCGGTGAGCAGTTCTTC. It is translated as CASSYGISGEQFF.

This chain uses TRBV19 with TRBJ1-2; D not certain. Trimming removed 3 bases at V and 3 bases at J, with 5 bases between. Per germline, CDR1 LNHDA and CDR2 SQIVND (reference sequence). CDR3 length: 12 residues. For the CDR3, the DNA is TGTGCCAGTAGTATCCCCGACTATGGCTACACCTTC. As protein: CASSIPDYGYTF.

The rearrangement links TRBV9 to TRBJ1-1; TRBD1 might be the D (5 bases). Germline V CDR1 and CDR2: SGDLS, YYNGEE. V dropped 0 bases and J dropped 4 bases, with 10 bases sitting between them. The length of the CDR3 is 14 residues. Written as DNA, the CDR3 is TGTGCCAGCAGCGTAGAGGGCAGGGCCACTGAAGCTTTCTTT. This encodes CASSVEGRATEAFF.

V gene TRBV6-1 combines with J gene TRBJ2-7; 7 bases are a match to TRBD1. The CDR3 loop spans 14 amino acids. Germline V gene sequence: CDR1 MNHNS, CDR2 SASEGT. After removal of 5 bases from V and 2 bases from J, the junction contained 6 bases not matched to a gene. CDR3 nucleotides: TGTGCCAGCAGTTTCACAGGGGTTGCCTACGAGCAGTACTTC. Translating it yields CASSFTGVAYEQYF.

The V and J genes are TRBV27 and TRBJ2-2; D gene unclear. The CDR3 has 12 amino acids. The germline CDR1 and CDR2 sequences are MNHEY and SMNVEV (reference sequence). The V and J ends lost 4 bases and 8 bases respectively, with 8 bases between them. CDR3: CASSSLGGELFF. Written as DNA, the CDR3 is TGTGCCAGCAGTTCGCTCGGGGGGGAGCTGTTTTTT.

The gene calls are TRBV7-9 and TRBJ2-3; TRBD2 aligns across 7 bases. The CDR3 spans 16 residues. Germline trimming cut 5 bases from V and 2 bases from J; bases unmatched to any gene: 10. Germline assignment: CDR1 SEHNR and CDR2 FQNEAQ (reference sequence). The CDR3 protein is CASSTHTTSLTDTQYF. The CDR3 coding sequence is TGTGCCAGCAGCACACATACGACTAGCCTCACAGATACGCAGTATTTT.